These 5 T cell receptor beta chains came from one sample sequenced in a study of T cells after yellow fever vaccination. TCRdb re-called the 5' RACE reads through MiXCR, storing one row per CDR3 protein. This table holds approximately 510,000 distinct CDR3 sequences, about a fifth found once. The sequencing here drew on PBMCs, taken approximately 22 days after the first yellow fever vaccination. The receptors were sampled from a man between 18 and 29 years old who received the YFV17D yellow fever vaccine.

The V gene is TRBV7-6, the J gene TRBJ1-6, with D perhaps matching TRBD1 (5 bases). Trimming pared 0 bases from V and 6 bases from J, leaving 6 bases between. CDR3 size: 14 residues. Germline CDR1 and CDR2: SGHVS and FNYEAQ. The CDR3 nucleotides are TGTGCCAGCAGCTTAGCCAGGGCTAATTCACCCCTCCACTTT. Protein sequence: CASSLARANSPLHF.

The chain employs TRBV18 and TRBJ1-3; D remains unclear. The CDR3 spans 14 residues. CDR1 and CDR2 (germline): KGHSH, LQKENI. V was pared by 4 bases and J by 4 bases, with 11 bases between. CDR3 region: CASSRTASGNTIYF. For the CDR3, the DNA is TGTGCCAGCTCACGTACAGCGTCCGGAAACACCATATATTTT.

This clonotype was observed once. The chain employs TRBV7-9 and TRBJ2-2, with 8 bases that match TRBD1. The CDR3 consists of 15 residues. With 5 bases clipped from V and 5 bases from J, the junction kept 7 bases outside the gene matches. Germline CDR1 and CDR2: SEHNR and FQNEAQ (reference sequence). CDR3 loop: CASSPPTGDTGELFF. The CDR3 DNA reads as TGTGCCAGCAGCCCACCGACAGGGGATACCGGGGAGCTGTTTTTT.

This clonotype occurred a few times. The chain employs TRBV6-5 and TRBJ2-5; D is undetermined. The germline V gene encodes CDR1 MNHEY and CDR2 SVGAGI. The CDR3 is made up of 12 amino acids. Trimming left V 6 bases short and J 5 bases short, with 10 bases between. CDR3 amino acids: CASRGDTETQYF. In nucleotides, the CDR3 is TGTGCCAGCAGGGGTGATACGGAGACCCAGTACTTC.

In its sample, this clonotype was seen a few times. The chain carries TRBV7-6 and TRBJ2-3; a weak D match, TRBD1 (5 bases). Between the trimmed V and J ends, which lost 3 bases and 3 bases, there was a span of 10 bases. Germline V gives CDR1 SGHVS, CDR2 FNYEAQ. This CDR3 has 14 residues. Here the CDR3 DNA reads TGTGCCAGCAGCTTTGGGGCGACGACAGATACGCAGTATTTT. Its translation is CASSFGATTDTQYF.